Detailed here is one TCR beta chain. Its specificity is unknown. The data belong to a study of CD8 T cells in ankylosing spondylitis. Whole-study results and caveats: A motif in TCR beta, a set of fewer than ten highly homologous variants, appeared characteristic of ankylosing spondylitis blood. Significant enrichment of disease-linked clones was reported in matched ankylosing spondylitis synovial fluid.

Via MiXCR, TCRdb re-called the 5' RACE reads, giving one row per CDR3 protein. There are under 850,000 distinct CDR3 sequences in the sample; roughly 20% occur only once, and around a fifth lies in the top ten. The sequence came from a male donor with ankylosing spondylitis. The sample consisted of blood, either unsorted or a sorted T cell fraction (not recorded which).

In DNA, the CDR3 is TGCAGTGCGGGGCCCGGTTTTAGCGTGTCCTACGAGCAGTACTTC. It translates to CSAGPGFSVSYEQYF. The chain carries TRBV20-1 and TRBJ2-7, with D possibly being TRBD1 or TRBD2 (5 bases each). CDR1 is DFQATT and CDR2 is SNEGSKA in the germline V gene (reference sequence). The length of the CDR3 is 15 residues. Trimming stripped 6 bases from V and 1 base from J, with 19 bases between.